A single sample is the source of the 8 T cell receptor beta chains below, sequenced in a study of neurological immune-mediated disorders. TCRdb passed the 5' RACE reads through MiXCR, listing each CDR3 protein once. The data hold 72,000 or so distinct CDR3 sequences, with roughly 15% observed a single time. Sequenced material: PBMCs. These receptors were obtained from a woman in her thirties or forties in good health.

This clonotype was seen many times. This sequence joins TRBV7-6 and TRBJ2-5; D is unresolved. CDR1 is SGHVS and CDR2 is FNYEAQ in the germline V gene. The V gene lost 7 bases and the J gene lost 2 bases, with 17 bases spanning the gap. The CDR3 contains 15 residues. The CDR3 sequence is CASTPLGREQETQYF. As DNA, the CDR3 is TGTGCCAGCACCCCGCTTGGTAGAGAACAAGAGACCCAGTACTTC.

This clonotype was detected many times. The chain carries TRBV20-1 and TRBJ1-6; D possibly corresponds to TRBD1 (6 bases). CDR3 length: 14 residues. With 5 bases removed from V and 7 bases from J, the gap between germline ends came to 15 bases. CDR1 DFQATT and CDR2 SNEGSKA come from the germline V gene (reference sequence). CDR3 sequence (DNA): TGCAGTGCTCGTGAGACCGGGACAAATTCACCCCTCCACTTT. Its translation: CSARETGTNSPLHF.

This clonotype was seen a single time. The J gene is TRBJ2-3, the V gene TRBV2; possible D gene TRBD2, 5 bases. Trimming removed 2 bases at V and 3 bases at J, with 12 bases between. The CDR3 consists of 15 residues. CDR1 is SNHLY and CDR2 is FYNNEI in the germline V gene. CDR3 sequence (DNA): TGTGCCAGCAGTGAACGTTACCGGGAAACAGATACGCAGTATTTT. This codes for CASSERYRETDTQYF.

The chain recombines TRBV19 with TRBJ2-2, with a possible D match to TRBD2 (5 bases). The germline CDR1 and CDR2 sequences are LNHDA and SQIVND (reference sequence). This CDR3 has 17 amino acids. Trimming removed 4 bases from V and 2 bases from J, with 17 bases in between. The CDR3 protein is CASSSFVGGGNTGELFF. The CDR3 DNA reads TGTGCCAGTAGTAGTTTTGTAGGAGGTGGTAACACCGGGGAGCTGTTTTTT.

This clonotype showed up many times. The rearrangement joins TRBV7-2 to TRBJ1-1; 9 positions match TRBD1. Germline V lookup: CDR1 SGHTA, CDR2 FQGNSA. Trimming took 11 bases from V and 4 from J; bases not matched to a gene: 11. The CDR3 extends over 14 amino acids. The CDR3 region is CASKQGALITEAFF. DNA for the CDR3: TGTGCCTCTAAACAGGGGGCACTGATCACTGAAGCTTTCTTT. Variable domain in full (rest from reference TRBV7-2 and TRBJ1-1): GAGVSQSPSNKVTEKGKDVELRCDPISGHTALYWYRQSLGQGLEFLIYFQGNSAPDKSGLPSDRFSAERTGGSVSTLTIQRTQQEDSAVYLCASKQGALITEAFFGQGTRLTVV.

The table lists this clonotype with many counts. The genes are TRBV28 and TRBJ2-1; 9 bases fit TRBD2. This CDR3 has 15 residues. The junction had 6 bases not matched to a gene; V was cut back by 2 bases and J by 7 bases. CDR1 and CDR2 (germline): MDHEN, SYDVKM. CDR3 in amino acids: CASSLLSGGGNEQFF. The CDR3 DNA reads as TGTGCCAGCAGTTTACTTAGCGGGGGTGGGAATGAGCAGTTCTTC.

There are many counts of this clonotype. V is TRBV7-2 and J is TRBJ1-3; D gene uncertain. The CDR3 consists of 16 residues. Germline CDR1 SGHTA, CDR2 FQGNSA. The ends were cut back, 1 base at V and 0 bases at J, with 10 bases in the middle. CDR3: CASSLEGWASGNTIYF. The CDR3 nucleotides read TGTGCCAGCAGCTTAGAAGGATGGGCCTCTGGAAACACCATATATTTT. Full variable domain (outside the CDR3, taken from reference TRBV7-2 and TRBJ1-3): GAGVSQSPSNKVTEKGKDVELRCDPISGHTALYWYRQSLGQGLEFLIYFQGNSAPDKSGLPSDRFSAERTGGSVSTLTIQRTQQEDSAVYLCASSLEGWASGNTIYFGEGSWLTVV.

This clonotype was seen a handful of times. The chain employs TRBV4-2 and TRBJ2-5; 9 positions agree with TRBD2. After removal of 1 base from V and 1 base from J, the junction contained 4 bases not matched to a gene. This CDR3 is built from 16 residues. Germline V gene sequence: CDR1 LGHNA, CDR2 YNFKEQ. CDR3 protein: CASSQGAAGGQETQYF. For the CDR3, the DNA is TGTGCCAGCAGCCAAGGGGCAGCGGGGGGCCAAGAGACCCAGTACTTC.